This is a list of T cell receptor beta chains from one sample in a study of blood T cell repertoires in COVID-19. Sequencing was performed with immunoSEQ multiplex PCR; in TCRdb, only in-frame clones are kept and a portion is missing. The table shows over 55,000 clones, with about three quarters occurring only once. Sequenced input: peripheral blood. These receptors all come from a woman between 70 and 85 years old with acute or convalescent COVID-19. The CDR3 runs from the conserved cysteine through the conserved F or W. Each record gives: CDR3 length, J gene, V gene, CDR3 protein.

15 TRBJ1-5 TRBV28 CASRQIGQGRQPQHF
17 TRBJ2-5 TRBV7-9 CASSSNRGTSGRETQYF
16 TRBJ2-3 TRBV19 CASSIELAGAMATQYF
17 TRBJ2-3 TRBV5-1 CASSLAGLALFLDTQYF
18 TRBJ2-2 TRBV2 CASRFLGTSGENTGELFF
12 TRBJ2-1 TRBV28 CASSLRSNEQFF
14 TRBJ2-7 TRBV29-1 CSVAGPRGTDEQYF
16 TRBJ1-1 TRBV5-1 CASSLSLAGVMTEAFF
13 TRBJ2-2 TRBV3-1/TRBV3-2 CASRPNRVGELFF
13 TRBJ2-7 TRBV6-4 CASSEQHGGEQYF